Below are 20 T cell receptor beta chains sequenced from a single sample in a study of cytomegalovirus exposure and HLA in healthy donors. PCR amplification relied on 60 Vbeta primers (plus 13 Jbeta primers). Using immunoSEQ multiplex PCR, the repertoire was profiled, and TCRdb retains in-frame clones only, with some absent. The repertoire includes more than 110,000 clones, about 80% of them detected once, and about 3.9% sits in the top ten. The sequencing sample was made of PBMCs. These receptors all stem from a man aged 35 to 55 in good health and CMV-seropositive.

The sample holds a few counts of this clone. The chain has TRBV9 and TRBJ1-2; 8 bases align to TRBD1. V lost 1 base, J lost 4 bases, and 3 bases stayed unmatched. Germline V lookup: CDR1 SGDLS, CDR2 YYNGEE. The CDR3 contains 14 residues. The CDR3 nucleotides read TGTGCCAGCAGCGTACGGACAGGGAGCTATGGCTACACCTTC. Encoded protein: CASSVRTGSYGYTF.

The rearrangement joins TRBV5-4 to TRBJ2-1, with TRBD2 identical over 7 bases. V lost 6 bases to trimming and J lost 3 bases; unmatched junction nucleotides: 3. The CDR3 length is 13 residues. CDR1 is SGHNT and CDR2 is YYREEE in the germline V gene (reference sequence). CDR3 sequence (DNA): TGTGCCAGCACAAGCGGGATCTACAATGAGCAGTTCTTC. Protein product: CASTSGIYNEQFF.

The DNA for the CDR3 is TGCAGCGTTGAAGCGGGATACACTGAAGCTTTCTTT. This gives the protein CSVEAGYTEAFF. The chain joins TRBV29-1 to TRBJ1-1; D not certain. Per germline, CDR1 SQVTM and CDR2 ANQGSEA. The CDR3 is 12 amino acids. V lost 1 base, J lost 3 bases, and 6 bases lay in between.

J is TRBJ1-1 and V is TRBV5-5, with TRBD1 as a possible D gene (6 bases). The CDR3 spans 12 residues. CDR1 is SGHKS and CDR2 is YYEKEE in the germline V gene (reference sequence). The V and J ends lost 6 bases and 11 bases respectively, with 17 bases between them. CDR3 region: CASNYAGEKAFF. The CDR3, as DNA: TGTGCCAGCAACTACGCAGGGGAAAAGGCTTTCTTT.

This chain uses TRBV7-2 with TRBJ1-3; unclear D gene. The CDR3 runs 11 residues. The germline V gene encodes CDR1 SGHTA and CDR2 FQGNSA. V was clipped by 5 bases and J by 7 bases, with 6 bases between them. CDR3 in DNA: TGTGCCAGCAGCGGGAGGAACACCATATATTTT. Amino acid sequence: CASSGRNTIYF.

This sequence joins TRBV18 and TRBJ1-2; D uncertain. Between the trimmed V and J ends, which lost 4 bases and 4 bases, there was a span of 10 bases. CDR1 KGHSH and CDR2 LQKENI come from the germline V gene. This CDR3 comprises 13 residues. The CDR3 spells CASSLSQFYGYTF. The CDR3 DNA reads TGTGCCAGCTCACTAAGTCAGTTCTATGGCTACACCTTC.

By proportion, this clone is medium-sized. The CDR3 DNA sequence: TGTGCCAGCAGTTTATCGGTCTATGGCTACGAGCAGTACTTC. It yields the protein CASSLSVYGYEQYF. J is TRBJ2-7 and V is TRBV27; D is uncertain. The V end lost 0 bases, the J end lost 3 bases, and 9 bases lay between the germline ends. The germline CDR1 and CDR2 sequences are MNHEY and SMNVEV (reference sequence). The CDR3 covers 14 residues.

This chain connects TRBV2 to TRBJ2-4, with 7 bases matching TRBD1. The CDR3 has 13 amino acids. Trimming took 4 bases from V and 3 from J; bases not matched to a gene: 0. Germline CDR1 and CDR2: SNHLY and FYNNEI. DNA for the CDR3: TGTGCCAGCAGTGCAGGGGGCAAAAACATTCAGTACTTC. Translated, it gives CASSAGGKNIQYF. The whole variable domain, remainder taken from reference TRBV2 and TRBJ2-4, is EPEVTQTPSHQVTQMGQEVILRCVPISNHLYFYWYRQILGQKVEFLVSFYNNEISEKSEIFDDQFSVERPDGSNFTLKIRSTKLEDSAMYFCASSAGGKNIQYFGAGTRLSVL.

The CDR3 nucleotides read TGCAGTGCTGGACAAGGGATTGAAGCTTTCTTT. Its translation: CSAGQGIEAFF. The chain links TRBV20-1 to TRBJ1-1; weak D call: TRBD1 (5 bases). From germline, CDR1 is DFQATT and CDR2 SNEGSKA (reference sequence). The CDR3 has 11 amino acids. The V end was cut by 5 bases, the J end by 7 bases, with 11 bases between.

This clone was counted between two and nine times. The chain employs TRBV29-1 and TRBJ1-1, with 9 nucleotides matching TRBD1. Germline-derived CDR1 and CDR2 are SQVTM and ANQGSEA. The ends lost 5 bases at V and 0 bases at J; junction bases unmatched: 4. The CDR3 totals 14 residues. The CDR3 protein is CSVKDRGMNTEAFF. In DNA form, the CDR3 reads TGCAGCGTTAAGGACAGGGGTATGAACACTGAAGCTTTCTTT.

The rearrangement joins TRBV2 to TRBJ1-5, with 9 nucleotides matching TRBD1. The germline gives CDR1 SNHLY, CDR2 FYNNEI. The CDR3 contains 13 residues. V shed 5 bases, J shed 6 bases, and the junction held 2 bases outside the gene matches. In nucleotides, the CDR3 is TGTGCCAGCAGTCAGGACAGGGGTCAGCCCCAGCATTTT. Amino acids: CASSQDRGQPQHF.

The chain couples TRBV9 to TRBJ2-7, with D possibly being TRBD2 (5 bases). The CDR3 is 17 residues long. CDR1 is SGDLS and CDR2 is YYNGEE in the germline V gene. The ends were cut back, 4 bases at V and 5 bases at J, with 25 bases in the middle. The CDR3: CASSSSGGLGPLNEQYF. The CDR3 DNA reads TGTGCCAGCAGCTCCTCGGGCGGGTTGGGCCCGTTGAACGAGCAGTACTTC.

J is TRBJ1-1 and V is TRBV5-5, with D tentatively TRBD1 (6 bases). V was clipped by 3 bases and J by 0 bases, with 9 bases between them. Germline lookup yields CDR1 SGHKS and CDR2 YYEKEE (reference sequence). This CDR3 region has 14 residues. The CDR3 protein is CASSSGQMNTEAFF. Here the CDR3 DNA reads TGTGCCAGCAGCTCCGGACAGATGAACACTGAAGCTTTCTTT.

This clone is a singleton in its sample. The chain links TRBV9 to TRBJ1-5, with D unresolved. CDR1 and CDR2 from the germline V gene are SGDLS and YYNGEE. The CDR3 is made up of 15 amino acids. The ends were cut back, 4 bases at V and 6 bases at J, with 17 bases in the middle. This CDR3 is CASSPGGIDGQPQHF. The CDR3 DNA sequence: TGTGCCAGCAGCCCGGGAGGGATTGACGGTCAGCCCCAGCATTTT.

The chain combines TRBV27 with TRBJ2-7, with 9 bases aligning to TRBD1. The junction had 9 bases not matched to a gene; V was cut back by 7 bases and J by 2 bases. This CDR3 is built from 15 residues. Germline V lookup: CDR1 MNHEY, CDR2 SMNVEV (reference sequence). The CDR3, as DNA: TGTGCCAGCACCCCCTTGACAGGGGGGACCTACGAGCAGTACTTC. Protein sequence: CASTPLTGGTYEQYF.

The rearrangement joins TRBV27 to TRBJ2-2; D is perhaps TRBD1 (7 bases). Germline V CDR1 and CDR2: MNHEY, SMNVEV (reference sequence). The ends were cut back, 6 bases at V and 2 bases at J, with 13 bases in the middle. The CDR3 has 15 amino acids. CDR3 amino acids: CASSWQGGNTGELFF. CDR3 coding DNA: TGTGCCAGCAGCTGGCAGGGGGGAAACACCGGGGAGCTGTTTTTT.

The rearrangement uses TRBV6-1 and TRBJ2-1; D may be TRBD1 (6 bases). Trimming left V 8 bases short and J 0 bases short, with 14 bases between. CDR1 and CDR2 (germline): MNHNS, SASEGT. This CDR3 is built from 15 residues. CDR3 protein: CASSNRESSYNEQFF. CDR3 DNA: TGTGCCAGCTCCAACAGGGAGAGCTCCTACAATGAGCAGTTCTTC.

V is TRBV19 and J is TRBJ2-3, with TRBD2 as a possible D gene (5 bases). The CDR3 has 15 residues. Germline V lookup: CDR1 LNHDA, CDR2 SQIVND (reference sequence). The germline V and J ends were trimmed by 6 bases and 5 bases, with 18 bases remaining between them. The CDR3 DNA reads TGTGCCAGTAGCCCAACAATACTAGGAGGAGATACGCAGTATTTT. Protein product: CASSPTILGGDTQYF. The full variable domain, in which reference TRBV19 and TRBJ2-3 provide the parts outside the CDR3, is DGGITQSPKYLFRKEGQNVTLSCEQNLNHDAMYWYRQDPGQGLRLIYYSQIVNDFQKGDIAEGYSVSREKKESFPLTVTSAQKNPTAFYLCASSPTILGGDTQYFGPGTRLTVL.

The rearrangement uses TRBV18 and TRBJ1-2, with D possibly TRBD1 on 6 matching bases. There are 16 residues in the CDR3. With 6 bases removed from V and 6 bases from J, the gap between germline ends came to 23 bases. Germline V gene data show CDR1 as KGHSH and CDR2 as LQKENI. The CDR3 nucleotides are TGTGCCAGCTCCTCCGGGACACAGTATTCTCTGGATGGCTACACCTTC. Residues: CASSSGTQYSLDGYTF. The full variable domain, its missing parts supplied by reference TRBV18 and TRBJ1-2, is NAGVMQNPRHLVRRRGQEARLRCSPMKGHSHVYWYRQLPEEGLKFMVYLQKENIIDESGMPKERFSAEFPKEGPSILRIQQVVRGDSAAYFCASSSGTQYSLDGYTFGSGTRLTVV.

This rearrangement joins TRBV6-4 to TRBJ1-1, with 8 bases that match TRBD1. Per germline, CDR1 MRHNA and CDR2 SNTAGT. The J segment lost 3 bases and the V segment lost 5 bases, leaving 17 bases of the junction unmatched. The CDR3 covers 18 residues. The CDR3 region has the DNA TGTGCCAGCAGTCCGAGGCCAGGGGGCAAGGGATGGGACACTGAAGCTTTCTTT. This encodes CASSPRPGGKGWDTEAFF.